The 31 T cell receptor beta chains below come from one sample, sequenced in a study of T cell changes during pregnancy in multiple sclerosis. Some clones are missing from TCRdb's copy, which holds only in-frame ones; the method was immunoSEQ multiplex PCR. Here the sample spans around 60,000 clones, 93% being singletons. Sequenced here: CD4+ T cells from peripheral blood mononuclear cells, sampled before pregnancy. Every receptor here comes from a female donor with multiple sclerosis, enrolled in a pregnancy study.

The CDR3 region has the DNA TGTGCCAGCAGCACAACAGGGTTTGGCTACACCTTC. Translated, it gives CASSTTGFGYTF. This chain connects TRBV27 to TRBJ1-2, with TRBD1 as a possible D gene (6 bases). In germline, CDR1 is MNHEY, CDR2 SMNVEV (reference sequence). CDR3 length equals 12 residues. V gave up 6 bases and J gave up 7 bases, with 12 bases separating them.

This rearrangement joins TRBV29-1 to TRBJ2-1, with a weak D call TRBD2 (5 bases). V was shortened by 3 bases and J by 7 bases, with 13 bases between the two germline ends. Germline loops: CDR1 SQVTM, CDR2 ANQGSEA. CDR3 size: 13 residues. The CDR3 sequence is CSVDVGPGNEQFF. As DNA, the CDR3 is TGCAGCGTTGACGTAGGGCCGGGGAATGAGCAGTTCTTC.

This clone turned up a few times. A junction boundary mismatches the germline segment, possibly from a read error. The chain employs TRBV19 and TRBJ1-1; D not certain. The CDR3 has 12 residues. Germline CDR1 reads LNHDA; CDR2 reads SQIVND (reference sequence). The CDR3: CASSVSNSEAFF. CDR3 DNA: TGTGCCAGTAGTGTCAGCAACAGTGAAGCTTTCTTT. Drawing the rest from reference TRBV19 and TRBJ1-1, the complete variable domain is DGGITQSPKYLFRKEGQNVTLSCEQNLNHDAMYWYRQDPGQGLRLIYYSQIVNDFQKGDIAEGYSVSREKKESFPLTVTSAQKNPTAFYLCASSVSNSEAFFGQGTRLTVV.

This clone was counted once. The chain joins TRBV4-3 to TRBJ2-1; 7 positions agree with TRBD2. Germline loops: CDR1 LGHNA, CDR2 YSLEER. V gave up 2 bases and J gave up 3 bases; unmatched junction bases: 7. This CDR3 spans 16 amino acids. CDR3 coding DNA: TGCGCCAGCAGCCAATTAGCGGGTGCAAGCTACAATGAGCAGTTCTTC. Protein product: CASSQLAGASYNEQFF.

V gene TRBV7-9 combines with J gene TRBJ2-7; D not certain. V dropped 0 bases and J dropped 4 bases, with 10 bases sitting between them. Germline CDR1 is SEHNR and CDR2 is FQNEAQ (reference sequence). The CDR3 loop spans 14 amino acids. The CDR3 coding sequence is TGTGCCAGCAGCTTAGCCCACTACGAATACGAGCAGTACTTC. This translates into CASSLAHYEYEQYF.

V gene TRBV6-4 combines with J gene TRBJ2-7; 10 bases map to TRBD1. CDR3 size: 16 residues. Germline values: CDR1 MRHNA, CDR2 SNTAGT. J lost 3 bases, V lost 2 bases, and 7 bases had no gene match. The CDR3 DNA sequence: TGTGCCAGCAGTGACCACTACTGGACAGGGGGCTACGAGCAGTACTTC. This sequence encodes CASSDHYWTGGYEQYF.

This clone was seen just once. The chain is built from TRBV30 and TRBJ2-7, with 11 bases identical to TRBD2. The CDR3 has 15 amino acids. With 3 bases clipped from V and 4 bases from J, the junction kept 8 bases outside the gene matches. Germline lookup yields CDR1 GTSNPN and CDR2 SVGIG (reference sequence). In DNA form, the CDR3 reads TGTGCCTGGAGAACCACTAGCGGGAGCAAGTACGAGCAGTACTTC. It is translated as CAWRTTSGSKYEQYF.

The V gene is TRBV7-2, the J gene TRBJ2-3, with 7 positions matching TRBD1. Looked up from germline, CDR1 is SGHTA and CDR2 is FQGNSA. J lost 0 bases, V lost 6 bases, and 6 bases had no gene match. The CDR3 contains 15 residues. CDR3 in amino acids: CASRFWTGSTDTQYF. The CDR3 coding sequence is TGTGCCAGCAGATTCTGGACAGGAAGCACAGATACGCAGTATTTT.

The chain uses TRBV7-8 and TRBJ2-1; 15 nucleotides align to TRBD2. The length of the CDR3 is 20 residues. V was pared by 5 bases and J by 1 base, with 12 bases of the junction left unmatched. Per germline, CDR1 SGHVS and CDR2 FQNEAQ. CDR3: CASSVPGLAGGFGSYNEQFF. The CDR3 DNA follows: TGTGCCAGCAGCGTCCCGGGACTAGCGGGAGGTTTTGGGTCCTACAATGAGCAGTTCTTC.

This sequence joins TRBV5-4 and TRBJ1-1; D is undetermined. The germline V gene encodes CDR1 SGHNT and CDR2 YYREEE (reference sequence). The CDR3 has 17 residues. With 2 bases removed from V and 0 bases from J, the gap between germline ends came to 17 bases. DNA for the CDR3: TGTGCCAGCAGCTTAGAAGGAGGGCCGGGAATGAACACTGAAGCTTTCTTT. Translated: CASSLEGGPGMNTEAFF. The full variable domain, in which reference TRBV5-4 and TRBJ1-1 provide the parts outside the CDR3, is ETGVTQSPTHLIKTRGQQVTLRCSSQSGHNTVSWYQQALGQGPQFIFQYYREEENGRGNFPPRFSGLQFPNYSSELNVNALELDDSALYLCASSLEGGPGMNTEAFFGQGTRLTVV.

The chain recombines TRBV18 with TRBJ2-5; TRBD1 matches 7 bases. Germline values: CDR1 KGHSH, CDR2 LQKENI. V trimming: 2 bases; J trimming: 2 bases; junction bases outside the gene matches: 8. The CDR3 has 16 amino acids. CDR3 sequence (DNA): TGTGCCAGCTCACCAGGACAGGTATTAGTGCAAGAGACCCAGTACTTC. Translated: CASSPGQVLVQETQYF.

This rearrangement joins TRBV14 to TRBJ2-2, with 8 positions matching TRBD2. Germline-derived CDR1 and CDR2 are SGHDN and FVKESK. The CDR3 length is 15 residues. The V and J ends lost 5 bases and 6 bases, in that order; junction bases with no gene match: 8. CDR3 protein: CASSKSGSSAGELFF. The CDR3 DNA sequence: TGTGCCAGCAGCAAAAGCGGGAGTAGCGCCGGGGAGCTGTTTTTT.

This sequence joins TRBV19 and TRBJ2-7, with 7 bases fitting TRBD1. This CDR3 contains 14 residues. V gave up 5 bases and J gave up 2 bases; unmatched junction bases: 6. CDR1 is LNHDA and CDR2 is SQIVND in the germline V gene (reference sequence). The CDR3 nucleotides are TGTGCCAGTAGTGAAGGGACAGCAACCTACGAGCAGTACTTC. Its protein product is CASSEGTATYEQYF. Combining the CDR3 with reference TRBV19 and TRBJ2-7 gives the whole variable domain DGGITQSPKYLFRKEGQNVTLSCEQNLNHDAMYWYRQDPGQGLRLIYYSQIVNDFQKGDIAEGYSVSREKKESFPLTVTSAQKNPTAFYLCASSEGTATYEQYFGPGTRLTVT.

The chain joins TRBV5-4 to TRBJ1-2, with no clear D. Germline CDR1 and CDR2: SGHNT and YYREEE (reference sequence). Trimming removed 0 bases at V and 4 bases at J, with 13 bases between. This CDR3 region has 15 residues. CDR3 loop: CASSLAEARRYGYTF. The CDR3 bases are TGTGCCAGCAGCTTGGCAGAGGCCCGGCGCTATGGCTACACCTTC.

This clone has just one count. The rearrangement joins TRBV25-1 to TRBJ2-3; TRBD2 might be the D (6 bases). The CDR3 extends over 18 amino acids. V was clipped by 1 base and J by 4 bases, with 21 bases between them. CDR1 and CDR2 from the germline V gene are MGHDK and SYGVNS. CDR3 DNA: TGTGCCAGCAGTGAATCGCCCCCGGGACCCTGGGGGGCAGATACGCAGTATTTT. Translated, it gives CASSESPPGPWGADTQYF.

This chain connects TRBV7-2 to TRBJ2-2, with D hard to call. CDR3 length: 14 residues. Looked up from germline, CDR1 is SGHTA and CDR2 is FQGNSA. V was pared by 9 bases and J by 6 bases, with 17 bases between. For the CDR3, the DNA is TGTGCCAGTGGAGCCCTTGATCGGCCCGGGGAGCTGTTTTTT. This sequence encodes CASGALDRPGELFF. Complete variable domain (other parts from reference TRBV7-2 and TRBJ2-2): GAGVSQSPSNKVTEKGKDVELRCDPISGHTALYWYRQSLGQGLEFLIYFQGNSAPDKSGLPSDRFSAERTGGSVSTLTIQRTQQEDSAVYLCASGALDRPGELFFGEGSRLTVL.

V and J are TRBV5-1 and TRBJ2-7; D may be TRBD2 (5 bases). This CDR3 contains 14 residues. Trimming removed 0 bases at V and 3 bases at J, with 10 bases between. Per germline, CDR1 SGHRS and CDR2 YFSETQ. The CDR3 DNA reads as TGCGCCAGCAGCTTGGGAGGACTCAACTACGAGCAGTACTTC. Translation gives CASSLGGLNYEQYF.

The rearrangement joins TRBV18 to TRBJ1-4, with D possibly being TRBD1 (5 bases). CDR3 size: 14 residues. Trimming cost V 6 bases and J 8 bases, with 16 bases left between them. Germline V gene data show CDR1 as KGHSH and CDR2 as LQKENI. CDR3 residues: CASSRSRADEKLFF. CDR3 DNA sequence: TGTGCCAGCTCCAGATCCAGGGCGGACGAAAAACTGTTTTTT.

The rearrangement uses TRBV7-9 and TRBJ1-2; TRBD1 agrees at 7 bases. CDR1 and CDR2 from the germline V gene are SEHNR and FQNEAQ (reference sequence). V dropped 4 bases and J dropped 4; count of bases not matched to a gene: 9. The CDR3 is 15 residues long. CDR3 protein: CASSSLLTGIYGYTF. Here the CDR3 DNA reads TGTGCCAGCAGCTCTCTTTTGACAGGGATCTATGGCTACACCTTC.

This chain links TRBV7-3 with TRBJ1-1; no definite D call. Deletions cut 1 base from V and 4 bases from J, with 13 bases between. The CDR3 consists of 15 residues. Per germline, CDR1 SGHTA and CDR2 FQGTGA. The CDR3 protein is CASSLSPGISTEAFF. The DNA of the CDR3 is TGTGCCAGCAGCTTAAGCCCGGGGATTAGCACTGAAGCTTTCTTT. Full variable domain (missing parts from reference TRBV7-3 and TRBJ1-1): GAGVSQTPSNKVTEKGKYVELRCDPISGHTALYWYRQSLGQGPEFLIYFQGTGAADDSGLPNDRFFAVRPEGSVSTLKIQRTERGDSAVYLCASSLSPGISTEAFFGQGTRLTVV.

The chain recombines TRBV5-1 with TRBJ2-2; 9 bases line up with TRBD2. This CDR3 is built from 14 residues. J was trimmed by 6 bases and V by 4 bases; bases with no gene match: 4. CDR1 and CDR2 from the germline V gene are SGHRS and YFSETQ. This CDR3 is CASSRSGRAGELFF. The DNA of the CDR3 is TGCGCCAGCAGCCGTAGCGGGAGAGCCGGGGAGCTGTTTTTT.

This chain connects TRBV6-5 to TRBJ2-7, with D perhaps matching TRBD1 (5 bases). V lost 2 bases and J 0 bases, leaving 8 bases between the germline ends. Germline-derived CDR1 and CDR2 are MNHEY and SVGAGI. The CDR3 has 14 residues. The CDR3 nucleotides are TGTGCCAGCAGTTACCCCAGGGTCTCCTACGAGCAGTACTTC. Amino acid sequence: CASSYPRVSYEQYF.

CDR3 protein: CASSVLAGVPRYF. DNA for the CDR3: TGTGCCAGCAGTGTCCTGGCGGGAGTACCCCGGTATTTT. The chain employs TRBV2 and TRBJ2-3; 7 nucleotides align to TRBD2. Germline V lookup: CDR1 SNHLY, CDR2 FYNNEI. The CDR3 sequence is 13 residues long. J was trimmed by 14 bases and V by 4 bases; bases with no gene match: 12.

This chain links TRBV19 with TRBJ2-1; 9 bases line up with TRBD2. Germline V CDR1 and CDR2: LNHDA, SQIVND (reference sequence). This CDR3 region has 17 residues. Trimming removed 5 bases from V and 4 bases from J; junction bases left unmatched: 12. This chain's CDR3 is CASSLGGSGSSYNEQFF. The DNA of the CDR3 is TGTGCCAGTAGTCTAGGGGGTAGCGGGAGTTCATACAATGAGCAGTTCTTC.

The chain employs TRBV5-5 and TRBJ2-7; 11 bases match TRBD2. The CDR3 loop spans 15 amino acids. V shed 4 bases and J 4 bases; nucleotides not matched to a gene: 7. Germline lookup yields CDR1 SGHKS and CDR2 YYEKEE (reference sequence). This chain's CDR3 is CASSTGLAVSYEQYF. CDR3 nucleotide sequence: TGTGCCAGCAGCACGGGACTAGCGGTCTCATACGAGCAGTACTTC.

The CDR3 region is CASRAGGGMFEKLFF. As DNA, the CDR3 is TGTGCCAGCCGAGCCGGGGGGGGCATGTTTGAAAAACTGTTTTTT. The J gene is TRBJ1-4, the V gene TRBV25-1; TRBD1 might be the D (6 bases). Per the germline V gene, CDR1 is MGHDK and CDR2 is SYGVNS. The CDR3 runs 15 residues. V was trimmed by 8 bases and J by 7 bases, leaving 20 bases between them.

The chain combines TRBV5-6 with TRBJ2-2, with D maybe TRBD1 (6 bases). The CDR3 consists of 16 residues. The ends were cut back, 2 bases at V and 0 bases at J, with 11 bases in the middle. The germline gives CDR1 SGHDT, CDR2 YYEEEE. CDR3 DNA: TGTGCCAGCAGCTTTTACAGGGCCGCGAACACCGGGGAGCTGTTTTTT. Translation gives CASSFYRAANTGELFF. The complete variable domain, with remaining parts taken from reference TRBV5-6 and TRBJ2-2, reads DAGVTQSPTHLIKTRGQQVTLRCSPKSGHDTVSWYQQALGQGPQFIFQYYEEEERQRGNFPDRFSGHQFPNYSSELNVNALLLGDSALYLCASSFYRAANTGELFFGEGSRLTVL.

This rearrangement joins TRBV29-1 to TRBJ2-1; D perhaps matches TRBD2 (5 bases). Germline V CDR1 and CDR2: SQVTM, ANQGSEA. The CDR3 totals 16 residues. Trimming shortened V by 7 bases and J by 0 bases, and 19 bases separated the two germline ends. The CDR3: CSGQAEGLRSYNEQFF. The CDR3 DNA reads TGCAGCGGCCAAGCCGAGGGCCTGCGCTCCTACAATGAGCAGTTCTTC.

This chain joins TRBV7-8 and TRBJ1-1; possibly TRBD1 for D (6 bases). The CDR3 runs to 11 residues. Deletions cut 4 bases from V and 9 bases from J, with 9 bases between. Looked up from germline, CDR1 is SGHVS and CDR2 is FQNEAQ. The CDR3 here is CASSSDRQAFF. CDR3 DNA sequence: TGTGCCAGCAGCTCGGACAGACAAGCTTTCTTT.

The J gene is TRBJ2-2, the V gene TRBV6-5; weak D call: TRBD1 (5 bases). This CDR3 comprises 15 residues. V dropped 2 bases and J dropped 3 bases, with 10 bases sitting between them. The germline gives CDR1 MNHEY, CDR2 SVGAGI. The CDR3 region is CASSYGALHTGELFF. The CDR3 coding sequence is TGTGCCAGCAGTTACGGGGCCCTTCACACCGGGGAGCTGTTTTTT.

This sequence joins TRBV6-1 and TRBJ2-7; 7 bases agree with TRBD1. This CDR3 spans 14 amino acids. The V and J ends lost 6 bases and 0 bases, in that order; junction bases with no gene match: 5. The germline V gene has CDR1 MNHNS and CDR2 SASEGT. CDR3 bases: TGTGCCAGCAGCGCCGGGACAGCCTCCTACGAGCAGTACTTC. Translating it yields CASSAGTASYEQYF.